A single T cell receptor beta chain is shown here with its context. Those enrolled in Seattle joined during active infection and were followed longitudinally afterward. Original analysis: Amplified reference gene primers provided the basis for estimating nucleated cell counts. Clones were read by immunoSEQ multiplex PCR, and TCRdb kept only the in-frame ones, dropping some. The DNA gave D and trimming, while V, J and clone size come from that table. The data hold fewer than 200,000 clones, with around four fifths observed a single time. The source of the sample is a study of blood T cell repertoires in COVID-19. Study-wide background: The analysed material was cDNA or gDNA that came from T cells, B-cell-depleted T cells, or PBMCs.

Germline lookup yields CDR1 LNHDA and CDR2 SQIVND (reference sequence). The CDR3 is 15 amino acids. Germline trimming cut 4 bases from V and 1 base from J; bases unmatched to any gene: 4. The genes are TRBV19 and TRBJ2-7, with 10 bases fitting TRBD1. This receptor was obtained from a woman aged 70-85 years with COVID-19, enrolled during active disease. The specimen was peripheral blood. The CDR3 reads CASSTGTGASYEQYF. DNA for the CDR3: TGTGCCAGTAGTACTGGGACAGGGGCGTCCTACGAGCAGTACTTC.